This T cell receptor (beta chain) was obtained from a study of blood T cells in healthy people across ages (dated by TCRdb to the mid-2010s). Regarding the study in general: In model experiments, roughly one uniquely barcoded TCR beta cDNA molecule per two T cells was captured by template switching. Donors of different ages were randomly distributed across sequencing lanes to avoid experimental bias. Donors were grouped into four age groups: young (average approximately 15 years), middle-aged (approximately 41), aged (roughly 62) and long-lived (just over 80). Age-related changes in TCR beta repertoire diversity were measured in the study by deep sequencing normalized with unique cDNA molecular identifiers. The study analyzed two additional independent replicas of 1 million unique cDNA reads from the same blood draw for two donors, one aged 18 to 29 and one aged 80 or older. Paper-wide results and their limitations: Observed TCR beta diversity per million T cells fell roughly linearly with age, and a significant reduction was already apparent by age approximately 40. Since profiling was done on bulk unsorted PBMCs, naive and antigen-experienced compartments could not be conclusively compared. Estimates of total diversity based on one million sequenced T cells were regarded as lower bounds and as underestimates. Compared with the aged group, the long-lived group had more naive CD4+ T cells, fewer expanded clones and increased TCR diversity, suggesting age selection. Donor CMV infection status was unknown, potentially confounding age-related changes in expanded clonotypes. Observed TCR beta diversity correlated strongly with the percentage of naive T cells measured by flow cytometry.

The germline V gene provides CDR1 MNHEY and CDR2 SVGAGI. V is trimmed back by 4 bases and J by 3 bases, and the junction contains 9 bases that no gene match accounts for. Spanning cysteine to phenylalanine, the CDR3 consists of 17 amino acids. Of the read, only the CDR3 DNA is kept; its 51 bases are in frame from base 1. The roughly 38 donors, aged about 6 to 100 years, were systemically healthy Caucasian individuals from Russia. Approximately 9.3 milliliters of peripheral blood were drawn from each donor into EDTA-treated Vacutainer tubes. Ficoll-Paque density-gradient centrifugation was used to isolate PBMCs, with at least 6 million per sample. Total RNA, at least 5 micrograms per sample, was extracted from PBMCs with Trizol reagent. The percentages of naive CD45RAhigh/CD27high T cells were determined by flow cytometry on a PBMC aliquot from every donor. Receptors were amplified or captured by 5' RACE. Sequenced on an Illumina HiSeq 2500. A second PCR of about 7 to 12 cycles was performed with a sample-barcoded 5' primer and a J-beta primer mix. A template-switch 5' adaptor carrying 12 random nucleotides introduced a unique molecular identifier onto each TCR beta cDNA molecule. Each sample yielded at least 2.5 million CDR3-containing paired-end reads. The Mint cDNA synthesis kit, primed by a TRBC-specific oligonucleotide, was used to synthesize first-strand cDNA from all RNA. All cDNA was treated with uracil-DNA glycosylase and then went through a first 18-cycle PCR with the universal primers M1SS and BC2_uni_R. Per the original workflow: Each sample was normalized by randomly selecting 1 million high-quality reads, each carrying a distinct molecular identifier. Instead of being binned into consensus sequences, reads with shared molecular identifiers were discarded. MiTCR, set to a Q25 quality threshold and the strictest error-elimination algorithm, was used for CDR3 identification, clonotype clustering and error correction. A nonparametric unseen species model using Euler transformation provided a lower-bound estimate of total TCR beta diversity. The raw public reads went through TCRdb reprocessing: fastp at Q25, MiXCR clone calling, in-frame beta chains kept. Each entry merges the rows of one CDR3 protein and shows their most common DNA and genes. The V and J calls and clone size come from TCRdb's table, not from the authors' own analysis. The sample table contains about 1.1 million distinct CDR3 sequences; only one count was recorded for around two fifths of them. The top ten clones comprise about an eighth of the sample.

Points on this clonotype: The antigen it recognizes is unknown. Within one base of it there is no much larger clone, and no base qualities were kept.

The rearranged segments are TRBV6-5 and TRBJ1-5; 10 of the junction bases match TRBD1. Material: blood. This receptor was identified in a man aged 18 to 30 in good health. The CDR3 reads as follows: CASSSSVDRGFNQPQHF. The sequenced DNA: TGTGCCAGCAGTTCGTCAGTGGACAGGGGGTTCAATCAGCCCCAGCATTTT.